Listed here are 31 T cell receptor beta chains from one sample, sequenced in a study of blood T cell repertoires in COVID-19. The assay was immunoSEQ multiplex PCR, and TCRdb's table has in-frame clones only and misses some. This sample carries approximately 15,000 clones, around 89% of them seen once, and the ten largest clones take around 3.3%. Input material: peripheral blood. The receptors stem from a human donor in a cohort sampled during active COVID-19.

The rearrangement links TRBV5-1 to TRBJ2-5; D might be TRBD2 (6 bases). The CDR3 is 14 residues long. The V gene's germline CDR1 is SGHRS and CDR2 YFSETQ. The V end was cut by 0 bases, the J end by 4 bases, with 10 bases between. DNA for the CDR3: TGCGCCAGCAGCTTGGTGGGGGGTACAGAGACCCAGTACTTC. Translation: CASSLVGGTETQYF.

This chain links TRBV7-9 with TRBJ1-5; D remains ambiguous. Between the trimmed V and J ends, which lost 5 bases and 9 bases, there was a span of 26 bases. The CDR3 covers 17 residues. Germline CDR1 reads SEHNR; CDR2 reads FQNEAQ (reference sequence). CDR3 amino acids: CASSQFYDGTAIPPQHF. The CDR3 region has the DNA TGTGCCAGCAGCCAATTTTATGACGGTACAGCAATCCCGCCCCAGCATTTT.

The CDR3 DNA reads TGTGCCAGCAGGACTAGCGGGGGGCATGAGCAGTTCTTC. Amino acid sequence: CASRTSGGHEQFF. V is TRBV5-4 and J is TRBJ2-1; 13 nucleotides agree with TRBD2. V gave up 5 bases and J gave up 8 bases; unmatched junction bases: 1. The CDR3 runs to 13 residues. Germline V gene sequence: CDR1 SGHNT, CDR2 YYREEE (reference sequence).

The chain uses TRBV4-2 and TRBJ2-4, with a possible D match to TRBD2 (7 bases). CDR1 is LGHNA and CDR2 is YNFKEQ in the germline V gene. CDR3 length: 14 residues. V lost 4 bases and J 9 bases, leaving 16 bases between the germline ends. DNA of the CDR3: TGTGCCAGCAGCCCCGGGACACCGGGGGGCATTCAGTACTTC. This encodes CASSPGTPGGIQYF.

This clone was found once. The CDR3 coding sequence is TGTGCCAGCAGCCAAGTGGAAGGGGCCGCCTATGGCTACACCTTC. Amino acid sequence: CASSQVEGAAYGYTF. The J gene is TRBJ1-2, the V gene TRBV14; tentatively, D is TRBD1 (5 bases). V was clipped by 1 base and J by 4 bases, with 13 bases between them. The germline gives CDR1 SGHDN, CDR2 FVKESK. This CDR3 comprises 15 residues.

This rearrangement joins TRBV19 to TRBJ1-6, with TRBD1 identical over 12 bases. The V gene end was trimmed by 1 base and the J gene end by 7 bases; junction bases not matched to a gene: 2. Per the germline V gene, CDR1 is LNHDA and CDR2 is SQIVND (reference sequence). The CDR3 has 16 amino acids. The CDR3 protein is CASSIGGTGGNSPLHF. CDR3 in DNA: TGTGCCAGTAGTATAGGTGGGACAGGGGGCAATTCACCCCTCCACTTT.

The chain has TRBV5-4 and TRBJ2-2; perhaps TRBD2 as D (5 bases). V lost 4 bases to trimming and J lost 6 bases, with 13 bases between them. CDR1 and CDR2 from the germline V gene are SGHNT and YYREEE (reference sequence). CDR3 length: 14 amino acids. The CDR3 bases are TGTGCCAGCAGCAGCCCCGGGGTCCCCGGGGAGCTGTTTTTT. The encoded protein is CASSSPGVPGELFF.

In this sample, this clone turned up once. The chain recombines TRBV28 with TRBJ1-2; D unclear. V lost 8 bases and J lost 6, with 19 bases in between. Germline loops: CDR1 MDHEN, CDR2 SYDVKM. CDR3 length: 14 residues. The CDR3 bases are TGTGCCAGCCTCCGCAGCGGCTCACTCGATGGCTACACCTTC. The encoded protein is CASLRSGSLDGYTF.

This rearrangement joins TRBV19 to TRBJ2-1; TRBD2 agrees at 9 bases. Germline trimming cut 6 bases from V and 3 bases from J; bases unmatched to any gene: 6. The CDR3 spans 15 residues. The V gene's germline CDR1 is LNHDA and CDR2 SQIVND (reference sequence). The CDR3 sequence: CASSSSGGRYNEQFF. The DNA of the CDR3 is TGTGCCAGTAGCAGTAGCGGGGGCCGCTACAATGAGCAGTTCTTC.

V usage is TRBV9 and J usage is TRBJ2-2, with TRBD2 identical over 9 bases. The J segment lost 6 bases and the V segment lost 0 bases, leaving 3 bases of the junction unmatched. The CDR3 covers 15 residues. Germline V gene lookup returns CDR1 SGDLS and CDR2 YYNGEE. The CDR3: CASSVVSGGPGELFF. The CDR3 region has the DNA TGTGCCAGCAGCGTAGTTAGCGGGGGTCCCGGGGAGCTGTTTTTT.

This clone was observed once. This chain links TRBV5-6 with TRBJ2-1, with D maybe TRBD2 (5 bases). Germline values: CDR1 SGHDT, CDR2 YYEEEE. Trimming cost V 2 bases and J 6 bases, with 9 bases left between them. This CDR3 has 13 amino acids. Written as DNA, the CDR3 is TGTGCCAGCAGCTTATCCCGGGGCAATGAGCAGTTCTTC. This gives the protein CASSLSRGNEQFF.

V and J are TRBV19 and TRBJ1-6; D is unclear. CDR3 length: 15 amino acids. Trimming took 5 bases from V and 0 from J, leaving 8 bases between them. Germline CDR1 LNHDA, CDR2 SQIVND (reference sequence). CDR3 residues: CASSGSSSYNSPLHF. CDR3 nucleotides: TGTGCCAGTAGTGGGAGCAGCTCCTATAATTCACCCCTCCACTTT.

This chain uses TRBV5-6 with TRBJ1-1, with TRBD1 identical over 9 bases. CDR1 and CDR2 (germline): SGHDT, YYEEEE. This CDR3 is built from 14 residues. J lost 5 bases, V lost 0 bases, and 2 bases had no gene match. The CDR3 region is CASSLGQGGTEAFF. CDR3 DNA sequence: TGTGCCAGCAGCTTGGGACAGGGGGGAACTGAAGCTTTCTTT.

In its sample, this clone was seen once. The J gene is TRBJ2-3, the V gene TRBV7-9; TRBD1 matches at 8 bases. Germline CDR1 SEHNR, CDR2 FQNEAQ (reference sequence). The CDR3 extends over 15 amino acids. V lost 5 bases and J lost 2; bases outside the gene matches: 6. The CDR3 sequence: CASSTGQGSTDTQYF. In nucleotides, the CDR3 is TGTGCCAGCAGCACAGGACAGGGTTCCACAGATACGCAGTATTTT.

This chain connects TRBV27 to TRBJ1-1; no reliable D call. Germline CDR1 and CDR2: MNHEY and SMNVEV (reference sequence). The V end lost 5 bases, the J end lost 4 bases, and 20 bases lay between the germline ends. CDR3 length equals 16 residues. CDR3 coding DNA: TGTGCCAGCAGTCACTCTCGTCGGAGTCTGGGCACTGAAGCTTTCTTT. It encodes CASSHSRRSLGTEAFF.

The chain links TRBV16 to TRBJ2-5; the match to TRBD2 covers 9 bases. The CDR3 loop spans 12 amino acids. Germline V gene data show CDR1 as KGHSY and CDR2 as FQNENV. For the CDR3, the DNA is TGTTATCGGACTAGCGAGAAGGAGACCCAGTACTTC. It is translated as CYRTSEKETQYF.

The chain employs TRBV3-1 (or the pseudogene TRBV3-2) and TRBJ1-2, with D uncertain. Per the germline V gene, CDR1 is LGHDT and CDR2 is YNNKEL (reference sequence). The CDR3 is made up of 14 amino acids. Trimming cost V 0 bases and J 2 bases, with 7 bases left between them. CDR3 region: CASSQEMQNYGYTF. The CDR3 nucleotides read TGTGCCAGCAGCCAAGAAATGCAGAACTATGGCTACACCTTC.

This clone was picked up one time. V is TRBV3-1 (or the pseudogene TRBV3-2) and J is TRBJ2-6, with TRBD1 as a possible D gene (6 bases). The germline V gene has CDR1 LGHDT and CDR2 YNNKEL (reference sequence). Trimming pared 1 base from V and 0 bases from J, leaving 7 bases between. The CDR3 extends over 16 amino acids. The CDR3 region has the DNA TGTGCCAGCAGCCAAGGGGGGCTCTCTGGGGCCAACGTCCTGACTTTC. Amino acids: CASSQGGLSGANVLTF.

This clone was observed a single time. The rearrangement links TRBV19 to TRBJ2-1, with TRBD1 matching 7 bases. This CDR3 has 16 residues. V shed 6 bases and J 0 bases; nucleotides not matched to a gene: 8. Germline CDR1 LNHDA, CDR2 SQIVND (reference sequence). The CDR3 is CASRRDSQSSYNEQFF. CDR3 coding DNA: TGTGCCAGTAGAAGGGACAGTCAGAGCTCCTACAATGAGCAGTTCTTC. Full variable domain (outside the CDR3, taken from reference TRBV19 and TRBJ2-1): DGGITQSPKYLFRKEGQNVTLSCEQNLNHDAMYWYRQDPGQGLRLIYYSQIVNDFQKGDIAEGYSVSREKKESFPLTVTSAQKNPTAFYLCASRRDSQSSYNEQFFGPGTRLTVL.

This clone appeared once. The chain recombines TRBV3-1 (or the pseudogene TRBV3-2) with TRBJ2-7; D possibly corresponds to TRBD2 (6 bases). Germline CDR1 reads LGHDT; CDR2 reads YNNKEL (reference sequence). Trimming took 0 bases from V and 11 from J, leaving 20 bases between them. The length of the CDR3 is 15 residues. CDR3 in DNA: TGTGCCAGCAGCCAAGAAAAGGGACGGTGGGGGGTGAAGTACTTC. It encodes CASSQEKGRWGVKYF.

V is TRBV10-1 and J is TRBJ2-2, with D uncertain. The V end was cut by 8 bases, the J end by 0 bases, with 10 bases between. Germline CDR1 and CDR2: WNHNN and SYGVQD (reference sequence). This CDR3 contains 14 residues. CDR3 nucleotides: TGCGCCAGCGGTACAGTCTCGAACACCGGGGAGCTGTTTTTT. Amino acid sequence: CASGTVSNTGELFF.

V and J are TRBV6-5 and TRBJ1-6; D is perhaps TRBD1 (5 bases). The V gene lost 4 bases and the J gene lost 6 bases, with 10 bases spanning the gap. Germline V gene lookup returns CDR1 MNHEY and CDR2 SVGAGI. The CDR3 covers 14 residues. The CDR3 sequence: CASSFRGRNSPLHF. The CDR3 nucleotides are TGTGCCAGCAGTTTTAGGGGCCGTAATTCACCCCTCCACTTT.

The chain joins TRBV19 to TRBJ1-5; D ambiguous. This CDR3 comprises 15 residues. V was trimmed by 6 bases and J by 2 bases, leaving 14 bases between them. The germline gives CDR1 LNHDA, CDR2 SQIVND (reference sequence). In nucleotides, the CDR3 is TGTGCCAGTAGATGGAGGGCAGAGGGCAATCAGCCCCAGCATTTT. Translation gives CASRWRAEGNQPQHF.

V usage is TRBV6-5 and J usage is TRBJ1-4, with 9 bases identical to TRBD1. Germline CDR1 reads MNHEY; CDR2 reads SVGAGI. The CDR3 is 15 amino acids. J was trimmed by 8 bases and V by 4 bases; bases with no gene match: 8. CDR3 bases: TGTGCCAGCAGTTCCCCGGGACAGGGAAGCGAAAAACTGTTTTTT. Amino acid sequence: CASSSPGQGSEKLFF.

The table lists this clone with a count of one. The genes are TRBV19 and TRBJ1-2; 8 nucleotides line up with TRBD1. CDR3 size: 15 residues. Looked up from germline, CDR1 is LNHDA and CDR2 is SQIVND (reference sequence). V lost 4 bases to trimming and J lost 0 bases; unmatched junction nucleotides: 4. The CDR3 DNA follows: TGTGCCAGTAGTAACAGGGGGTCAACTAACTATGGCTACACCTTC. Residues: CASSNRGSTNYGYTF.

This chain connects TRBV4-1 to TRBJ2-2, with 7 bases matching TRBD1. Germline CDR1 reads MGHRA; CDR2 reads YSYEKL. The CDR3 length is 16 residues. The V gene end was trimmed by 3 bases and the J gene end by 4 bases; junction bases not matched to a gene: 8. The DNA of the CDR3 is TGCGCCAGCAGCCAGCGATGGGACAGTGTCACCGGGGAGCTGTTTTTT. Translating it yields CASSQRWDSVTGELFF.

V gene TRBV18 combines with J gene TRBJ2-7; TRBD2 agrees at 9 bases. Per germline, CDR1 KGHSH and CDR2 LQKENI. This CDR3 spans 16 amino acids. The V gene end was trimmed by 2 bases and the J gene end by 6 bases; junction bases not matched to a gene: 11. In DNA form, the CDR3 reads TGTGCCAGCTCACCAATCTTAGTGCGGGGGGGTTCCGAGCAGTACTTC. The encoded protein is CASSPILVRGGSEQYF.

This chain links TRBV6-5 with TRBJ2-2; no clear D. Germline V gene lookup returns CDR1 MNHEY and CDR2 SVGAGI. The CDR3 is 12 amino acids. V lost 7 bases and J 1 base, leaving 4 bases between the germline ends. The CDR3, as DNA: TGTGCCAGCACTAAGAACACCGGGGAGCTGTTTTTT. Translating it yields CASTKNTGELFF.

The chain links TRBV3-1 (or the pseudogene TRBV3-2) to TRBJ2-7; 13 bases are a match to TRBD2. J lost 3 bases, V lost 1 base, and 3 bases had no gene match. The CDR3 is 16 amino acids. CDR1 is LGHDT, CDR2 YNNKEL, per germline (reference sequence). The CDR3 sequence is CASSQAGTSGVYEQYF. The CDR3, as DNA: TGTGCCAGCAGCCAAGCGGGGACTAGCGGGGTCTACGAGCAGTACTTC.

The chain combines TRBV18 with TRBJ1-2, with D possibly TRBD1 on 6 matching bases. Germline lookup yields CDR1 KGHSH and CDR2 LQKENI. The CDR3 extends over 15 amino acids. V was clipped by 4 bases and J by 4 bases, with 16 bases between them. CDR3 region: CASSLPETGFYGYTF. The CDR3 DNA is TGTGCCAGCTCACTCCCAGAGACAGGATTCTATGGCTACACCTTC.

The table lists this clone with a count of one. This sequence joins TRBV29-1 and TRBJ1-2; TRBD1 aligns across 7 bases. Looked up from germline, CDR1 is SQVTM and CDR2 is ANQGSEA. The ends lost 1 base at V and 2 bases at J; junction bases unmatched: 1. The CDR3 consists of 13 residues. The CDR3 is CSVEGTGNYGYTF. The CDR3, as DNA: TGCAGCGTTGAAGGGACAGGCAACTATGGCTACACCTTC.